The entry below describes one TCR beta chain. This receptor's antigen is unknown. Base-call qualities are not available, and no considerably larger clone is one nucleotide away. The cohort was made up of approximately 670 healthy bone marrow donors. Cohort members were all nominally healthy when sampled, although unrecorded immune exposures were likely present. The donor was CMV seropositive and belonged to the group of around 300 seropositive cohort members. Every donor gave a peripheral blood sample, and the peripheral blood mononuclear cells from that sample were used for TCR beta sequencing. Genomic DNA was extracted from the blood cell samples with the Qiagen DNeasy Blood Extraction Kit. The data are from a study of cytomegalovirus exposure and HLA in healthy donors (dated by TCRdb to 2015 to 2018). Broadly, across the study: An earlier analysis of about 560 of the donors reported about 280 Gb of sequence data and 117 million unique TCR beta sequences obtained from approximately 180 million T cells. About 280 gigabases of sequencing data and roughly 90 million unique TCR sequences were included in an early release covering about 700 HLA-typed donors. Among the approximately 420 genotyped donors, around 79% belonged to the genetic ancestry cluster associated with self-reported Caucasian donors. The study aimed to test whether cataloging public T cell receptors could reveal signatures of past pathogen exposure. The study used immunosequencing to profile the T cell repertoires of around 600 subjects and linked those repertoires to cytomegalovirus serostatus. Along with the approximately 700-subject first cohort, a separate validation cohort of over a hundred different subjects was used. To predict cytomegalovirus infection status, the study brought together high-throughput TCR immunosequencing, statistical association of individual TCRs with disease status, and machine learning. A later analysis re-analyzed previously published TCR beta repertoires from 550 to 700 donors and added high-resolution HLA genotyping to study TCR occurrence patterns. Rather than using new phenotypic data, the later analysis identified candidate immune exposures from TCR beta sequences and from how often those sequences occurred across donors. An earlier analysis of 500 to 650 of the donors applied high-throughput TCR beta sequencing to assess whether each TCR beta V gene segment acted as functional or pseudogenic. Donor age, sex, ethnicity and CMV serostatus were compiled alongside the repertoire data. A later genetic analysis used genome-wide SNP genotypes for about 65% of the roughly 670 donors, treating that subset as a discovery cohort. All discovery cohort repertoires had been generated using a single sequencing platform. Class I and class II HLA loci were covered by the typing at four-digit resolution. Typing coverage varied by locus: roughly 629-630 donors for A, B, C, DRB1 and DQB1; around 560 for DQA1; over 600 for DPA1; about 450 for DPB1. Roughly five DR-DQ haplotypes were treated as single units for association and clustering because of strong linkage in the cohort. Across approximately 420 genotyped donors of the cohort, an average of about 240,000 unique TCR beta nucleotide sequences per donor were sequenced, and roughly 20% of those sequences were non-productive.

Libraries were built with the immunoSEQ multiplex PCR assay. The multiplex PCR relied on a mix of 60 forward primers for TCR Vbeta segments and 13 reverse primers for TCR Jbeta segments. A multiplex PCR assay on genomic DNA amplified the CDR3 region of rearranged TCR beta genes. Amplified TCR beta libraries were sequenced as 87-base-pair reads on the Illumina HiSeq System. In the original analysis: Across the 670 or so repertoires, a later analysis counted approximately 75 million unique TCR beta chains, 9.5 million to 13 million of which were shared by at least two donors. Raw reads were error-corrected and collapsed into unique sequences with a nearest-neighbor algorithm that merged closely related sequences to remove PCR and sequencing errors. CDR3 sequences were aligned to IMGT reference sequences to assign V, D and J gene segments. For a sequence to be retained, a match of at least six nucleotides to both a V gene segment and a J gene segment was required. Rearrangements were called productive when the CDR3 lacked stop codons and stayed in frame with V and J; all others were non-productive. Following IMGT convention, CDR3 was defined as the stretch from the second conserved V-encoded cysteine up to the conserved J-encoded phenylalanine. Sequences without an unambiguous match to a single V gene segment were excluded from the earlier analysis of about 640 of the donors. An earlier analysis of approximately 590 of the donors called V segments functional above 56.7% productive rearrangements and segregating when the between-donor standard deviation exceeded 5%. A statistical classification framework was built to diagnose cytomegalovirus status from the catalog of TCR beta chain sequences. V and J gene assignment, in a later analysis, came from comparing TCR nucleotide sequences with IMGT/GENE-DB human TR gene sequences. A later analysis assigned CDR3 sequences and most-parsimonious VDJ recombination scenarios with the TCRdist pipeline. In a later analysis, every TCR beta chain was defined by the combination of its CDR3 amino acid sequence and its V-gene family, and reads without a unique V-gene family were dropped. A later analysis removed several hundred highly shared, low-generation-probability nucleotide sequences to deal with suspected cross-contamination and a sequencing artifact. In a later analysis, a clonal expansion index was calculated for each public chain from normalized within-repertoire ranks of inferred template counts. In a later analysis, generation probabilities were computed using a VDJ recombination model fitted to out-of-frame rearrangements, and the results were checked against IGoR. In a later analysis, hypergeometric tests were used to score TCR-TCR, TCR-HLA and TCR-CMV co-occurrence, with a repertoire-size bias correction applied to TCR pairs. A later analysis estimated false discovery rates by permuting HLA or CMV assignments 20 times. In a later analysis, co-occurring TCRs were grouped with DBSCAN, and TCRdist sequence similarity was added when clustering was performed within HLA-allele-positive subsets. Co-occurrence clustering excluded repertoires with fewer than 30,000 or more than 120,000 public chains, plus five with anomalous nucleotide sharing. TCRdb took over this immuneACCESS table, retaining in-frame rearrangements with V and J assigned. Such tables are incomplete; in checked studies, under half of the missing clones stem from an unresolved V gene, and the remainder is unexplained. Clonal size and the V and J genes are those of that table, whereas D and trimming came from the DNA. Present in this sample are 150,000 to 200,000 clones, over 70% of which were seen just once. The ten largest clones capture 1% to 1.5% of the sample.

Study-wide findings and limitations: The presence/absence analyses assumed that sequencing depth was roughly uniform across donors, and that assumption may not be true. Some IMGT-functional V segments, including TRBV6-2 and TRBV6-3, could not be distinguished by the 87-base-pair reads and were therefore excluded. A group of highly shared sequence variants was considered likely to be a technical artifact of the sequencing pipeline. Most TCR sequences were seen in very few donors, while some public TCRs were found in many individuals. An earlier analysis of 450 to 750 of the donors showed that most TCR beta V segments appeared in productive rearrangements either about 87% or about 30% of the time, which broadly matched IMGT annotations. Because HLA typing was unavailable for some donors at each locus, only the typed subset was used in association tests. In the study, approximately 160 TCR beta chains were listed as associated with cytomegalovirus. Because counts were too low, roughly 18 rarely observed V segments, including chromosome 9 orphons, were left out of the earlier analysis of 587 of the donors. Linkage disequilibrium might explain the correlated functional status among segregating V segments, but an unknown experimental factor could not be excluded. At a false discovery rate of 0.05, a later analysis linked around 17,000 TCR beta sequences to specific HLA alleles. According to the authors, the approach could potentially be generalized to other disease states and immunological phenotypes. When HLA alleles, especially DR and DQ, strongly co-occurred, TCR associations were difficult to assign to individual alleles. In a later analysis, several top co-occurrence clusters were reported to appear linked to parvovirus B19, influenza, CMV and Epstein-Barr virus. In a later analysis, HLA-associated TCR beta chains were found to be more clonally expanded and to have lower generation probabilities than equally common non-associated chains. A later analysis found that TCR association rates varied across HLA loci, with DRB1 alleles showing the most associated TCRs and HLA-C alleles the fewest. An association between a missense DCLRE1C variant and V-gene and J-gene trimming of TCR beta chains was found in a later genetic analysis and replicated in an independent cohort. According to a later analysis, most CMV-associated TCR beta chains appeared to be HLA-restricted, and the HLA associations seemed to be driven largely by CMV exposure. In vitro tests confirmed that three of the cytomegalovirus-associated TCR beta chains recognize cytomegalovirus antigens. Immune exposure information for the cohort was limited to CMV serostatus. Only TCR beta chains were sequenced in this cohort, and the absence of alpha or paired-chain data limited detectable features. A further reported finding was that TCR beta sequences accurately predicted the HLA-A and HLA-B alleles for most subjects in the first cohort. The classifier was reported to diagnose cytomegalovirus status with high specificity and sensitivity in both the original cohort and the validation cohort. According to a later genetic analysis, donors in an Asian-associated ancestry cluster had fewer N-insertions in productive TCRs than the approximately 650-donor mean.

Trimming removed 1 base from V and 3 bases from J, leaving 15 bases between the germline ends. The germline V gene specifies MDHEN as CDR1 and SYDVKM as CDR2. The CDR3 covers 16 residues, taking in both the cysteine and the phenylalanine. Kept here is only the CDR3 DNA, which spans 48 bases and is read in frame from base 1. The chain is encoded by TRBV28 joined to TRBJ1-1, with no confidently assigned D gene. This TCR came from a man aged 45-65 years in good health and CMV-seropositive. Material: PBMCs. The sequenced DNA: TGTGCCAGCAGTTTATACCTACAAACAGCGGACACTGAAGCTTTCTTT. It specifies CASSLYLQTADTEAFF.